Sequencing of this T cell receptor (beta chain) was carried out in a study of T cell responses to AZD1222 COVID-19 vaccine. Overall study results and limits: There were repertoire samples only from the period after the peak T cell response. As reported, nearly half of all spike-specific TCRs target variant regions that are unmutated. There were mostly white British donors and more females than males, and clonal diversity was possibly underestimated.

Using immunoSEQ multiplex PCR, the repertoire was profiled, and TCRdb retains in-frame clones only, with some absent. The table lists just over 150,000 clones, more than 85% of them singletons. Germline assignment: CDR1 LGHDT and CDR2 YNNKEL (reference sequence). The length of the CDR3 is 14 residues. V shed 4 bases, J shed 0 bases, and the junction held 2 bases outside the gene matches. Points on this clone: Its antigen is still unknown.

The sample here was peripheral blood, taken after recovery from COVID-19. This TCR derives from an adult who had recovered from COVID-19. The chain carries TRBV3-1 (or the pseudogene TRBV3-2) and TRBJ1-1; 7 nucleotides line up with TRBD1. The CDR3 reads CASSPGGVNTEAFF. In nucleotides, the CDR3 is TGTGCCAGCAGCCCAGGGGGAGTGAACACTGAAGCTTTCTTT.